The text below deals with one TCR beta chain. Its target is not known. The data originate from a study of cytomegalovirus exposure and HLA in healthy donors. Study outcomes and limitations: An ancestry cluster, one associated with Asian ancestry, reportedly showed fewer N-insertions than the 666-donor mean in a later analysis. It was likely that a cluster of highly shared sequence variants was a sequencing artifact.

Whereas donors were nominally healthy upon sampling, unrecorded immune exposures were probable. V was trimmed by 6 bases and J by 10 bases, leaving 26 bases between them. CDR1 and CDR2 from the germline V gene are SGHDT and YYEEEE. The CDR3 sequence is 15 residues long. 60 Vbeta and 13 Jbeta primers were used in PCR. Clones were read by immunoSEQ multiplex PCR, and TCRdb kept only the in-frame ones, dropping some. The profile shows under 200,000 clones, approximately 80% of them singletons. The receptor comes from a woman aged 50 to 60 in good health and CMV-seronegative. The sample taken for sequencing was PBMCs. The rearrangement uses TRBV5-6 and TRBJ2-7, with a tentative D call TRBD1 (5 bases). CDR3: CASTWGPPGWFEQYF. The CDR3 DNA reads TGTGCCAGCACTTGGGGTCCGCCAGGGTGGTTCGAACAGTACTTC.